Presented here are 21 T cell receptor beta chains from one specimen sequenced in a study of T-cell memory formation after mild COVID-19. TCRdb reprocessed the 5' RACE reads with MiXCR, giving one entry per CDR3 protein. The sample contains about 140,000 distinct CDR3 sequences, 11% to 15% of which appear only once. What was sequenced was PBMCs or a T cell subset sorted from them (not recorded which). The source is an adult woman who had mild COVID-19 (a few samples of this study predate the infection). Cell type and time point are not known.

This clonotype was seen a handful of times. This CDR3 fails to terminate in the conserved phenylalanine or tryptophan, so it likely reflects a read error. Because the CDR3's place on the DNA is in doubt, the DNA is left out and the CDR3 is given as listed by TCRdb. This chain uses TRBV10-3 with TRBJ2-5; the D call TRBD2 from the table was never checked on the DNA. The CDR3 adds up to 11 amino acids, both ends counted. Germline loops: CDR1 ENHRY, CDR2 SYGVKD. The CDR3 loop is CANLGTSGPSL.

As DNA, the CDR3 is TGTGCCAGCAGCTCATCGCCCGGGACCGAGGGCAATGAGCAGTTCTTC. Protein sequence: CASSSSPGTEGNEQFF. The chain combines TRBV5-4 with TRBJ2-1; D tentatively fits TRBD1 or TRBD2 (5 bases each). Trimming cost V 3 bases and J 6 bases, with 19 bases left between them. The CDR3 is 16 residues long. Germline-derived CDR1 and CDR2 are SGHNT and YYREEE (reference sequence).

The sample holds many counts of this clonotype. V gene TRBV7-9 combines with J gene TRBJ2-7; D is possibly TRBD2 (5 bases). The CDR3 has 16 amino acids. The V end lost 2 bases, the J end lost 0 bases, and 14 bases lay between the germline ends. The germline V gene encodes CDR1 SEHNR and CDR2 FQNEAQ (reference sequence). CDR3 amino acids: CASSLSSGLSSYEQYF. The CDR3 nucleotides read TGTGCCAGCAGCTTAAGCTCCGGACTGTCCTCCTACGAGCAGTACTTC.

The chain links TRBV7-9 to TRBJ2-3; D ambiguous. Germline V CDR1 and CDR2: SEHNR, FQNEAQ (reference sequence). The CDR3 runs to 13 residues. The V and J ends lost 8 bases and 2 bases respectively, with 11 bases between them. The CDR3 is CASQAPYTDTQYF. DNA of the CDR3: TGTGCCAGCCAGGCCCCGTACACAGATACGCAGTATTTT.

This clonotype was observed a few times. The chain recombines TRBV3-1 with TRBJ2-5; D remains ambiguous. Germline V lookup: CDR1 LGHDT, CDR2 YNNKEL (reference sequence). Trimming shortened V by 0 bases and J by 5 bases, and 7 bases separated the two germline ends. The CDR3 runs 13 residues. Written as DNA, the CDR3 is TGTGCCAGCAGCCAAGAGGATGGGGAGACCCAGTACTTC. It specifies CASSQEDGETQYF.

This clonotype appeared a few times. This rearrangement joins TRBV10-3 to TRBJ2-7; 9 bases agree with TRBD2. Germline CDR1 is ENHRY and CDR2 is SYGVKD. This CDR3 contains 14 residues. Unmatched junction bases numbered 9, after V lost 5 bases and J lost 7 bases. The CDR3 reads CAISQAGGAPEQYF. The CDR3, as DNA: TGTGCCATCAGTCAAGCGGGAGGCGCGCCTGAGCAGTACTTC.

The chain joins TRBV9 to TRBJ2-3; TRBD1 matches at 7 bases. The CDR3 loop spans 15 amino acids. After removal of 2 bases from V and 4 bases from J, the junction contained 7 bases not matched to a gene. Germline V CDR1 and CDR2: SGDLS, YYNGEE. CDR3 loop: CASSVQGGIADTQYF. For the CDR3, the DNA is TGTGCCAGCAGCGTCCAAGGGGGCATAGCAGATACGCAGTATTTT.

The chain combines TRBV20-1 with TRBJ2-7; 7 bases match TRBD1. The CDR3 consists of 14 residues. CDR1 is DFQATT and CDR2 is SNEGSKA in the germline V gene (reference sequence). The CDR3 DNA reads TGCTCCCTGCGCGTTAAAGGGGGCAGGTACGAGCAGTACTTC. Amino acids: CSLRVKGGRYEQYF.

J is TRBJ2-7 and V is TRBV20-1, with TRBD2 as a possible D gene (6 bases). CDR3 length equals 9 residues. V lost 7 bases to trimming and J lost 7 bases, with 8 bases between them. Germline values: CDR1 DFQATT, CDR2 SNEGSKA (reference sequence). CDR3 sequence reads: CSVGGEQYV. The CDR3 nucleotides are TGCAGTGTGGGGGGAGAGCAGTACGTC.

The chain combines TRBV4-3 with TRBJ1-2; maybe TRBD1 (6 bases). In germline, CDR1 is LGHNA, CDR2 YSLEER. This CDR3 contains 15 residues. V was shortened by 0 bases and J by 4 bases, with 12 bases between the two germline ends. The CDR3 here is CASSQDTGFTYGYTF. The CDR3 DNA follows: TGCGCCAGCAGCCAAGACACAGGGTTTACCTATGGCTACACCTTC.

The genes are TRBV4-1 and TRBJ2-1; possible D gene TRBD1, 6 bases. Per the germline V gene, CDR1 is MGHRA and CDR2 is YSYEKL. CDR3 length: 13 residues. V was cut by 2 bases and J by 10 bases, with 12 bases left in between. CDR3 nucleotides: TGCGCCAGCAGCCAACAGGACAGCTTCGAGCAGTTCTTC. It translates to CASSQQDSFEQFF.

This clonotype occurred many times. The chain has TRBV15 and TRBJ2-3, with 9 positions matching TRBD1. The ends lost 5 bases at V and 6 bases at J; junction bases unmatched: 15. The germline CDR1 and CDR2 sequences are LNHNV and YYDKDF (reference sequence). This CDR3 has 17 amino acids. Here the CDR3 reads CATSPPIGTGYWDTQYF. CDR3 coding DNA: TGTGCCACCAGCCCCCCGATCGGGACAGGGTATTGGGATACGCAGTATTTT.

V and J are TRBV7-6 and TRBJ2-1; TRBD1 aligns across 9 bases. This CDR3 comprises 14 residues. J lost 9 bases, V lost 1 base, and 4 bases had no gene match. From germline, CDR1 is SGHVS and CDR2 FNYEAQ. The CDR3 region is CASSLDRGQVEQFF. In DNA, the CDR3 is TGTGCCAGCAGCTTAGACAGGGGGCAGGTTGAGCAGTTCTTC.

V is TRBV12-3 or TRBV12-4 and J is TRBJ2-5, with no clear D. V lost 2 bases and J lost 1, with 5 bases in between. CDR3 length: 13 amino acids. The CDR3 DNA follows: TGTGCCAGCAGTTTATACATCCAAGAGACCCAGTACTTC. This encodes CASSLYIQETQYF.

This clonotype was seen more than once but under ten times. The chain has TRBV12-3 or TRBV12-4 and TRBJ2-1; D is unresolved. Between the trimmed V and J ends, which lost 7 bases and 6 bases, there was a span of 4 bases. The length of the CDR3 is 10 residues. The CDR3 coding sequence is TGTGCCAGCACCCCCAATGAGCAGTTCTTC. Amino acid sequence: CASTPNEQFF.

CDR3: CASSSTASYEQYF. The CDR3 DNA sequence: TGTGCCAGCAGCTCCACAGCGAGCTACGAGCAGTACTTC. V and J are TRBV7-9 and TRBJ2-7; no definite D call. Germline V gene sequence: CDR1 SEHNR, CDR2 FQNEAQ (reference sequence). This CDR3 region has 13 residues. Trimming removed 4 bases at V and 3 bases at J, with 10 bases between.

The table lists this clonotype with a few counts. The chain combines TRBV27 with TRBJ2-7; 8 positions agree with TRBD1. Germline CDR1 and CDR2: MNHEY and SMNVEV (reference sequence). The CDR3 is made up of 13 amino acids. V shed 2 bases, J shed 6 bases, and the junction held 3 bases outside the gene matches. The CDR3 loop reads CASSLDRGLEQYF. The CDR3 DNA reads TGTGCCAGCAGTTTAGACAGGGGTCTCGAGCAGTACTTC.

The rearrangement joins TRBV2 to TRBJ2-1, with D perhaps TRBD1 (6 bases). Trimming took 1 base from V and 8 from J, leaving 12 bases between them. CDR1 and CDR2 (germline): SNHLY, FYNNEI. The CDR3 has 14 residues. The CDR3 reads CASSEGGRVYEQFF. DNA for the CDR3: TGTGCCAGCAGTGAAGGGGGGCGCGTGTATGAGCAGTTCTTC.

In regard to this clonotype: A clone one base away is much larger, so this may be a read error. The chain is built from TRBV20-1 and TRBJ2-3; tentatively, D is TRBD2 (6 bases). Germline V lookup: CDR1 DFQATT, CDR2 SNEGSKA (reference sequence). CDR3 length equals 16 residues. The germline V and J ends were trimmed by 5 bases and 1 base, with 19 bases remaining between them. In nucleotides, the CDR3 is TGCAGTGCTGGACCCGCGGGGTCTTTGGGCACAGATACGCAGTATTTT. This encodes CSAGPAGSLGTDTQYF.

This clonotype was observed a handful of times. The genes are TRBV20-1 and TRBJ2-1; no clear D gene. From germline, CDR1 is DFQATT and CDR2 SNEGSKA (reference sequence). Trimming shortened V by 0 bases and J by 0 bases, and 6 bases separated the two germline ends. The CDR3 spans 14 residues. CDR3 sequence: CSARDLGSYNEQFF. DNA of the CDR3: TGCAGTGCTAGAGATCTCGGCTCCTACAATGAGCAGTTCTTC.

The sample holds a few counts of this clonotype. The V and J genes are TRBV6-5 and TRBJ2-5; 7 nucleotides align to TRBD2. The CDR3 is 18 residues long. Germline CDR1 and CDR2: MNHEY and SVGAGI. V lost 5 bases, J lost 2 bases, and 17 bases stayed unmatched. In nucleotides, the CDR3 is TGTGCCAGCAGTCCTCCCCCCCGACTAGCACGCCTTCAAGAGACCCAGTACTTC. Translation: CASSPPPRLARLQETQYF.